The sequence of this TCR beta chain was determined in a study of T-cell reconstitution after alpha-beta-depleted transplantation in children. Study-level results: Reports say that about two months after transplant, the alpha-beta T cells came out of several hundred graft clones that had expanded. In some patients, recipient T cells and intrathymic progenitors surviving conditioning explained high day-60 diversity. Among T cells one year after transplant, newly produced cells accounted for most counts and diversity.

This CDR3 spans 14 amino acids. The V and J ends lost 4 bases and 2 bases, in that order; junction bases with no gene match: 5. Germline CDR1 is MNHEY and CDR2 is SMNVEV (reference sequence). Unique molecular identifiers were incorporated into the prepared TCRbeta library. TCRdb itself ran the PCR reads through MiXCR, one entry per CDR3 protein. The sample yields about 1,000,000 distinct CDR3 sequences, 25% to 35% seen once. A word on this clonotype: As yet, its antigen is unknown.

The clonotype comes from a boy under three years old who had a stem cell transplant for SCID, so the T cells may come from the graft donor. The sequencing used PBMCs, mostly from graft donor cells, collected 360 days after TCRalphabeta/CD19-depleted stem cell transplant. V is TRBV27 and J is TRBJ2-7; 7 bases align to TRBD1. CDR3 sequence reads: CASSWAGGTYEQYF. CDR3 nucleotide sequence: TGTGCCAGCAGTTGGGCAGGGGGAACCTACGAGCAGTACTTC.